A selection of T cell receptor beta chains follows, all from one sample in a study of control samples from healthy donors and cancer patients. Produced via immunoSEQ multiplex PCR; TCRdb's table is partial and in-frame only. The sample has 150,000 to 200,000 clones; approximately 90% are singletons. The sequencing sample was made of blood. The receptors here all came from a man younger than 40 in good health. Both conserved end residues are part of each CDR3. The D gene is left open where the match is weak. Only some rows state a clone size, as once, few, many or a class for expanded clones.

D gene | clone size | J gene | V gene | CDR3 protein | CDR3 DNA
TRBD2 | NA | TRBJ2-5 | TRBV5-4 | CASSGGLAEPFLYQETQYF | TGTGCCAGCAGCGGGGGACTAGCGGAGCCCTTCCTCTACCAAGAGACCCAGTACTTC
NA | NA | TRBJ1-5 | TRBV29-1 | CSVGSGTSNQPQHF | TGCAGCGTTGGGTCAGGAACCAGCAATCAGCCCCAGCATTTT
NA | NA | TRBJ2-7 | TRBV19 | CARPQGPTYEQYF | TGTGCCAGGCCCCAGGGGCCCACCTACGAGCAGTACTTC
NA | NA | TRBJ2-3 | TRBV30 | CAWSVGNTDTQYF | TGTGCCTGGAGTGTTGGCAACACAGATACGCAGTATTTT
NA | NA | TRBJ2-1 | TRBV12-3/TRBV12-4 | CASSSGVNEQFF | TGTGCCAGCAGTTCGGGCGTGAATGAGCAGTTCTTC
NA | NA | TRBJ2-3 | TRBV7-9 | CASSLSGSTDTQYF | TGTGCCAGCAGCTTGTCAGGGAGCACAGATACGCAGTATTTT
NA | once | TRBJ1-5 | TRBV19 | CASSIDVAWAGYSNQPQHF | TGTGCCAGTAGTATAGATGTGGCCTGGGCAGGGTATAGCAATCAGCCCCAGCATTTT
NA | NA | TRBJ2-3 | TRBV27 | CASSLQVFTDTQYF | TGTGCCAGCAGTCTCCAGGTTTTCACAGATACGCAGTATTTT
NA | NA | TRBJ1-5 | TRBV30 | CAWSVYGQPQHF | TGTGCCTGGAGTGTATACGGTCAGCCCCAGCATTTT
TRBD2 | NA | TRBJ2-1 | TRBV9 | CASSESGTSGKNEQFF | TGTGCCAGCAGCGAGTCCGGGACTAGCGGGAAGAATGAGCAGTTCTTC
TRBD1 | NA | TRBJ2-1 | TRBV13 | CASSSPRDRLGNEQFF | TGTGCCAGCAGCTCCCCCCGGGACAGACTGGGCAATGAGCAGTTCTTC
NA | NA | TRBJ1-4 | TRBV29-1 | CSVEGEVGKLFF | TGCAGCGTTGAAGGAGAAGTCGGAAAACTGTTTTTT